A single T cell receptor (beta chain) is shown here with its context. Trimming took off 2 bases at V and 3 bases at J, with 11 bases between the two ends. Germline assignment: CDR1 LGHNA and CDR2 YSLEER. The CDR3 is 16 amino acids. TCRdb used MiXCR to reprocess the RT-PCR reads, holding one entry per CDR3 protein. In the table there are more than 550,000 distinct CDR3 sequences, 14% of which are singletons. Material for sequencing was memory CD4+ T cells from blood. The chain carries TRBV4-3 and TRBJ2-6; D is undetermined. This receptor was identified in a female donor in good health, serving as a healthy control. CDR3 sequence: CASSQIGRVGANVLTF. The CDR3 bases are TGCGCCAGCAGCCAAATTGGAAGAGTTGGGGCCAACGTCCTGACTTTC.